The sequence of this TCR beta chain was determined in a study of blood T cell repertoires in COVID-19. Study context: The study drew acute and convalescent COVID-19 samples from the United States, Italy and Spain. The analysed material was cDNA or gDNA that came from T cells, B-cell-depleted T cells, or PBMCs.

V lost 4 bases, J lost 0 bases, and 15 bases lay in between. Germline CDR1 reads SGDLS; CDR2 reads YYNGEE. There are 16 residues in the CDR3. In the authors' methods: Amplification of reference gene primers provided the estimated nucleated cell counts. Profiled with immunoSEQ multiplex PCR; TCRdb holds only in-frame clones, not every one. For V, J and clone size, that table is used; D and trimming come from the DNA. This table has about 120,000 clones, over 65% appearing once. The chain carries TRBV9 and TRBJ2-3; D is perhaps TRBD1 (5 bases). Sequencing was carried out using peripheral blood. This TCR came from a man aged 55 to 70 with acute or convalescent COVID-19. The CDR3, as DNA: TGTGCCAGCAGCTCAGGGTGGAGCCCAAGCACAGATACGCAGTATTTT. This translates into CASSSGWSPSTDTQYF.